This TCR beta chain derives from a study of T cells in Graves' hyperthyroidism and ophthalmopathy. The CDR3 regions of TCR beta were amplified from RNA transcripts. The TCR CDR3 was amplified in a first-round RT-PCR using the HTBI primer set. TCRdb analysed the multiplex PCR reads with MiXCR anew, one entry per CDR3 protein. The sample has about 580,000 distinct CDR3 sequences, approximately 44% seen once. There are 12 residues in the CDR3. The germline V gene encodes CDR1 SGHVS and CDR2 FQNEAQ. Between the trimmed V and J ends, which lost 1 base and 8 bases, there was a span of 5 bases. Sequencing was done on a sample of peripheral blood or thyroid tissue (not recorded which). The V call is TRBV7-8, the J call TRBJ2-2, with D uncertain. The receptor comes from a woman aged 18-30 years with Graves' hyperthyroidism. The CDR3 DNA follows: TGTGCCAGCAGCTTAGAGCCAGGGGAGCTGTTTTTT. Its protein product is CASSLEPGELFF.